The subject of this entry is one TCR beta chain. V dropped 1 base and J dropped 4; count of bases not matched to a gene: 18. The CDR3 spans 19 residues. Per the germline V gene, CDR1 is SGHDT and CDR2 is YYEEEE. The record originates from a study of blood T cell repertoires in COVID-19. Per the study methods: Counts of nucleated cells, estimated from reference gene primer amplification, were obtained. Repertoires were generated with immunoSEQ multiplex PCR, while TCRdb's copy carries only in-frame clones and drops some. D and trimming come from the DNA, and the V and J calls and clone size come from that table. The data hold some 160,000 clones, with under 95% observed a single time.

The chain employs TRBV5-6 and TRBJ2-3; 7 nucleotides match TRBD1. The sequence came from a man between 18 and 29 years old with acute or convalescent COVID-19. Source material: peripheral blood. CDR3 nucleotide sequence: TGTGCCAGCAGCTTGTTATTCTTGGCAGGGGGATCTACCGCAGATACGCAGTATTTT. This encodes CASSLLFLAGGSTADTQYF.